A single sample is the source of the 17 T cell receptor beta chains below, sequenced in a study of blood T cell repertoires in COVID-19. TCRdb keeps only in-frame clones here, not all; method: immunoSEQ multiplex PCR. The sample carries hundreds of thousands of clones, about 89% recorded once. Sequencing used PBMCs or T cells enriched from blood (not recorded which). The receptors shown here come from a man aged 35 to 55 in a cohort exposed to, infected with or recovered from COVID-19 (not recorded which).

This chain connects TRBV6-1 to TRBJ1-2; D remains unclear. The CDR3 is 12 residues long. The V gene's germline CDR1 is MNHNS and CDR2 SASEGT. V was shortened by 3 bases and J by 5 bases, with 7 bases between the two germline ends. The CDR3 nucleotides are TGTGCCAGCAGTGATTCCGGGTATGGCTACACCTTC. Translated: CASSDSGYGYTF.

The chain links TRBV15 to TRBJ1-5, with D possibly being TRBD1 (5 bases). The CDR3 runs 15 residues. The germline V and J ends were trimmed by 0 bases and 4 bases, with 10 bases remaining between them. From germline, CDR1 is LNHNV and CDR2 YYDKDF (reference sequence). CDR3 coding DNA: TGTGCCACCAGCAGAGAGCCAGGGAAGAATCAGCCCCAGCATTTT. Protein sequence: CATSREPGKNQPQHF.

V usage is TRBV15 and J usage is TRBJ1-2; D gene unclear. This CDR3 is 11 amino acids long. The V end was cut by 5 bases, the J end by 4 bases, with 5 bases between. Germline CDR1 reads LNHNV; CDR2 reads YYDKDF (reference sequence). The CDR3 bases are TGTGCCACCAGCGCGGGCTATGGCTACACCTTC. This codes for CATSAGYGYTF.

The chain carries TRBV5-1 and TRBJ2-1, with 10 bases that match TRBD2. The J segment lost 0 bases and the V segment lost 5 bases, leaving 8 bases of the junction unmatched. There are 17 residues in the CDR3. Germline V gives CDR1 SGHRS, CDR2 YFSETQ. As DNA, the CDR3 is TGCGCCAGCAGAATAACTCCTAGCGGGAGCTCCTACAATGAGCAGTTCTTC. Translated: CASRITPSGSSYNEQFF.

The chain links TRBV7-9 to TRBJ1-5, with 7 nucleotides matching TRBD1. Trimming took 6 bases from V and 2 from J; bases not matched to a gene: 4. The CDR3 is 14 residues long. Germline assignment: CDR1 SEHNR and CDR2 FQNEAQ (reference sequence). DNA for the CDR3: TGTGCCAGCAGTTCTACAGGGGGCAATCAGCCCCAGCATTTT. Amino acids: CASSSTGGNQPQHF.

V and J are TRBV7-4 and TRBJ2-7; 9 bases map to TRBD2. The length of the CDR3 is 17 residues. After removal of 5 bases from V and 3 bases from J, the junction contained 14 bases not matched to a gene. CDR1 and CDR2 (germline): SGHVT, SQSDAQ. The CDR3 DNA follows: TGTGCCAGCAGCCCCCTTCTTTGCGGGAGGGTCATCTACGAGCAGTACTTC. This codes for CASSPLLCGRVIYEQYF.

The rearrangement links TRBV5-1 to TRBJ1-2, with D unresolved. The CDR3 contains 14 residues. Germline CDR1 is SGHRS and CDR2 is YFSETQ. Trimming took off 0 bases at V and 8 bases at J, with 14 bases between the two ends. The CDR3 DNA is TGCGCCAGCAGCTTGGATGGCCGGGCGGGGGGCTACACCTTC. Its translation is CASSLDGRAGGYTF.

The chain recombines TRBV7-8 with TRBJ1-1; D remains unclear. The CDR3 runs 17 residues. V lost 5 bases and J lost 3, with 22 bases in between. Germline CDR1 SGHVS, CDR2 FQNEAQ. The CDR3 sequence is CASSGNGQRWLHTEAFF. For the CDR3, the DNA is TGTGCCAGCAGCGGCAATGGGCAGAGATGGTTGCACACTGAAGCTTTCTTT.

The chain recombines TRBV4-2 with TRBJ2-5, with D possibly TRBD1 on 5 matching bases. CDR1 and CDR2 from the germline V gene are LGHNA and YNFKEQ. This CDR3 region has 14 residues. V was shortened by 5 bases and J by 4 bases, with 14 bases between the two germline ends. This chain's CDR3 is CASSSRQMGETQYF. The CDR3 bases are TGTGCCAGCAGCTCCCGACAGATGGGAGAGACCCAGTACTTC.

The count of this clone is one. This chain connects TRBV21-1 to TRBJ2-3; TRBD2 reflects the table's D call only, with no check against the DNA. TRBV21-1 represents a pseudogene. The CDR3 is 17 residues long. As DNA, the CDR3 is TGTGCCAGCAGCAAATTAGGAGCGGGAGGCTTCACAGATACGCAGTATTTT. This translates into CASSKLGAGGFTDTQYF.

Here the CDR3 reads CASSLTGTGRATGELFF. The CDR3 nucleotides are TGTGCCAGCTCATTAACCGGGACAGGGCGGGCCACCGGGGAGCTGTTTTTT. This rearrangement joins TRBV18 to TRBJ2-2, with 9 bases identical to TRBD1. With 5 bases clipped from V and 4 bases from J, the junction kept 11 bases outside the gene matches. The CDR3 extends over 17 amino acids. Germline CDR1 KGHSH, CDR2 LQKENI.

V is TRBV10-1 and J is TRBJ2-7; 13 bases fit TRBD2. CDR1 is WNHNN and CDR2 is SYGVQD in the germline V gene (reference sequence). The CDR3 length is 14 residues. Trimming removed 4 bases from V and 7 bases from J; junction bases left unmatched: 4. The CDR3 DNA follows: TGCGCCAGCAGTGCCGGGACTAGCGGGAAAGAGCAGTACTTC. Translated: CASSAGTSGKEQYF.

The chain carries TRBV5-1 and TRBJ2-5, with 10 bases aligning to TRBD2. CDR3 length: 15 amino acids. Germline CDR1 SGHRS, CDR2 YFSETQ. The J segment lost 2 bases and the V segment lost 0 bases, leaving 1 base of the junction unmatched. CDR3 amino acids: CASSLVTSGQETQYF. CDR3 nucleotide sequence: TGCGCCAGCAGCTTGGTGACTAGCGGGCAAGAGACCCAGTACTTC.

This sequence joins TRBV24-1 and TRBJ2-1; 9 bases agree with TRBD1. The J segment lost 6 bases and the V segment lost 3 bases, leaving 5 bases of the junction unmatched. CDR3 length equals 15 residues. Germline loops: CDR1 KGHDR, CDR2 SFDVKD. This chain's CDR3 is CATSDPGQGGNEQFF. In DNA form, the CDR3 reads TGTGCCACCAGTGATCCGGGACAGGGAGGCAATGAGCAGTTCTTC.

The rearrangement uses TRBV28 and TRBJ2-2; TRBD2 matches 15 bases. This CDR3 has 17 amino acids. Looked up from germline, CDR1 is MDHEN and CDR2 is SYDVKM. The junction had 4 bases not matched to a gene; V was cut back by 4 bases and J by 4 bases. The CDR3 loop is CASSSRTSGRVTGELFF. Here the CDR3 DNA reads TGTGCCAGCAGTTCAAGGACTAGCGGGAGGGTCACCGGGGAGCTGTTTTTT.

V and J are TRBV5-1 and TRBJ2-7; TRBD1 matches 7 bases. CDR1 and CDR2 (germline): SGHRS, YFSETQ. With 3 bases clipped from V and 0 bases from J, the junction kept 18 bases outside the gene matches. This CDR3 is built from 19 residues. The CDR3 loop reads CASSYTPGQSTTSSYEQYF. The CDR3 nucleotides read TGCGCCAGCAGCTACACCCCGGGACAGAGCACTACCAGCTCCTACGAGCAGTACTTC.

The chain carries TRBV6-5 and TRBJ1-5, with 10 nucleotides matching TRBD1. The V gene's germline CDR1 is MNHEY and CDR2 SVGAGI. The V and J ends lost 5 bases and 9 bases, in that order; junction bases with no gene match: 7. CDR3 length equals 14 residues. Here the CDR3 reads CASSTRDRGTPQHF. The CDR3 DNA reads as TGTGCCAGCAGTACCCGGGACAGGGGTACGCCCCAGCATTTT.